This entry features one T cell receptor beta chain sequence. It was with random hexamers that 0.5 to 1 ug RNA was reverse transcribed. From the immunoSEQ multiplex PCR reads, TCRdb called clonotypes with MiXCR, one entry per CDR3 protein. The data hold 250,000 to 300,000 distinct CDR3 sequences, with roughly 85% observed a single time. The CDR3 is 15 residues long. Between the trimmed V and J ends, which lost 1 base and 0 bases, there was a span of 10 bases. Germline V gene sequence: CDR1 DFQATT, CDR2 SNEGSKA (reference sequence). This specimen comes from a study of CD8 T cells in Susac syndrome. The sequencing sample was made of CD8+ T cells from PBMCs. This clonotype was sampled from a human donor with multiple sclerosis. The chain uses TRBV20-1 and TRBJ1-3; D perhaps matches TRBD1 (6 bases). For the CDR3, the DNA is TGCAGTGCTAGAGGAGACAGGAGCTCTGGAAACACCATATATTTT. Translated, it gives CSARGDRSSGNTIYF.